Detailed here is one T cell receptor (beta chain). The antigen is undetermined. The data stem from a study of identical twins. Findings and caveats of the study: Invariant MAIT and iNKT cells are populations that could partly confound zero-insertion analyses.

Donors uniformly comprised healthy Caucasians. Unique molecular identifiers were in the cDNA, with template-switch universal primer binding. From the 5' RACE reads, TCRdb called clonotypes with MiXCR, one entry per CDR3 protein. Of a few hundred thousand distinct CDR3 sequences listed, approximately 9.6% are singletons. Separately, the same data were catalogued under a study of yellow fever vaccine responses in identical twins. This second report adds: Twins showed a vaccine T cell response that reportedly seemed partly convergent, partly personalized.

The sequenced sample consisted of PBMCs. The sequence was obtained from a woman younger than 35 in good health.

Here the CDR3 reads CASSLEGGRDEQYF. The CDR3 DNA follows: TGTGCCAGCAGCTTGGAGGGCGGGAGGGACGAGCAGTACTTC. The chain uses TRBV7-9 and TRBJ2-7; 9 bases match TRBD2. The CDR3 is made up of 14 amino acids. The germline V gene encodes CDR1 SEHNR and CDR2 FQNEAQ (reference sequence). V gave up 3 bases and J gave up 5 bases; unmatched junction bases: 5.